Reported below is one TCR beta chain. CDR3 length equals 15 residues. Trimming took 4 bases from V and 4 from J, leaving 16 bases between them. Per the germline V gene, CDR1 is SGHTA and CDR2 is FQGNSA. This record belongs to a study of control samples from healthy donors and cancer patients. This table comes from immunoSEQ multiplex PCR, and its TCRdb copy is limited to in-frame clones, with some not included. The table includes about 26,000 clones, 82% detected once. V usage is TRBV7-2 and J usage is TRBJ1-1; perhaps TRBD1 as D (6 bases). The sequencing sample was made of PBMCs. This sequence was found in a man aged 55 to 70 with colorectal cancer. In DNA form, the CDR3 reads TGTGCCAGCAGCTCCCAGGGGCGGGGGACCACTGAAGCTTTCTTT. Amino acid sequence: CASSSQGRGTTEAFF.